This T cell receptor beta chain emerged from a study of cytomegalovirus exposure and HLA in healthy donors (dated by TCRdb to 2016 to 2017). Turning to the overall study: According to an earlier analysis of around 600 of the donors, about 180 million T cells yielded 95 million to 140 million unique TCR beta sequences and approximately 300 Gb of sequence data. An earlier analysis of approximately 500 of the donors applied high-throughput TCR beta sequencing to assess whether each TCR beta V gene segment acted as functional or pseudogenic. Of the 350 to 450 genotyped donors, approximately 80% fell in the genetic ancestry cluster associated with self-reported Caucasian donors. High-throughput TCR immunosequencing, statistical association of individual TCRs with disease status, and machine learning were combined to predict cytomegalovirus infection status. Donor age, sex, ethnicity and CMV serostatus were compiled together with the repertoire data. Typing coverage differed by locus: A, B, C, DRB1 and DQB1 were typed in roughly 620-640 donors, DQA1 in approximately 520, DPA1 in 600 to 610, and DPB1 in around 440. Besides the first cohort of around 700 subjects, a separate validation cohort made up of roughly 120 different subjects was used. The study aimed to test whether signatures of past pathogen exposure could be identified by cataloging public T cell receptors. On average, about 200,000 unique TCR beta nucleotide sequences were sequenced per donor among 398 genotyped donors of the cohort, with roughly 18% of those sequences being non-productive. Rather than drawing on any new phenotypic data, the later analysis identified candidate immune exposures from TCR beta sequences and the way those sequences occurred across donors. The T cell repertoires of 700 or so subjects were profiled by immunosequencing and related to cytomegalovirus serostatus. Every discovery cohort repertoire had been produced on one sequencing platform. About 300 gigabases of sequencing data and 70 million to 100 million unique TCR sequences were included in an early release covering over 600 HLA-typed donors. Genome-wide SNP genotypes for about three fifths of the roughly 670 donors were used in a later genetic analysis, which treated that subset as a discovery cohort. Both class I and class II loci were covered by HLA typing, at four-digit resolution. To study patterns of TCR occurrence, a later analysis re-analyzed previously published TCR beta repertoires from 666 donors and added high-resolution HLA genotyping. Several DR-DQ haplotypes were treated as single units for association and clustering because of strong linkage in the cohort. Points the paper makes about the study in general: In a later analysis, HLA-associated TCR beta chains showed more clonal expansion and lower generation probabilities than non-associated chains that were equally common. Correlated functional status among segregating V segments might reflect linkage disequilibrium, but an unknown experimental factor could not be ruled out. The 87-base-pair reads could not distinguish some IMGT-functional V segments, including TRBV6-2 and TRBV6-3, so those segments were excluded. The earlier analysis of approximately 590 of the donors excluded roughly 16 rarely observed V segments, including chromosome 9 orphons, because counts were too low. Assigning TCR associations to individual alleles was difficult when HLA alleles, especially DR and DQ, strongly co-occurred. While some public TCRs were present in many individuals, most TCR sequences turned up only very rarely across donors. Sequencing depth was assumed to be roughly uniform across donors in the presence/absence analyses, though that assumption may not hold. In both the original and validation cohorts, the classifier was reported to diagnose cytomegalovirus status with high specificity and sensitivity. According to a later analysis, TCR association rates differed among HLA loci, with DRB1 alleles showing the most associated TCRs and HLA-C alleles showing the fewest. A further reported finding was that TCR beta sequences accurately predicted the HLA-A and HLA-B alleles for most subjects in the first cohort. In a later analysis, over 15,000 TCR beta sequences were associated with specific HLA alleles at a false discovery rate of 0.05. A later genetic analysis reported fewer N-insertions in productive TCRs among donors in an Asian-associated ancestry cluster than the approximately 700-donor mean. Most CMV-associated TCR beta chains appeared to be HLA-restricted in a later analysis, and the HLA associations seemed to be driven largely by CMV exposure. Because HLA typing was missing for some donors at each locus, association tests included only the typed subset. In a later analysis, several top co-occurrence clusters were reported to appear linked to parvovirus B19, influenza, CMV and Epstein-Barr virus. In an earlier analysis of more than 450 of the donors, most TCR beta V segments were observed in productive rearrangements about 90% or about 30% of the time, broadly matching IMGT annotations. A later genetic analysis associated a missense DCLRE1C variant with V-gene and J-gene trimming of TCR beta chains, and an independent cohort replicated the association. A group of highly shared sequence variants was considered likely to be a technical artifact of the sequencing pipeline. In vitro tests confirmed that a few of the cytomegalovirus-associated TCR beta chains recognize cytomegalovirus antigens. In this cohort, only TCR beta chains were sequenced, and detectable features were limited by the absence of alpha or paired-chain data. For the cohort, immune exposure information was limited to CMV serostatus. According to the authors, the approach could potentially be generalized to other disease states and immunological phenotypes. In the study, roughly 160 TCR beta chains were listed as associated with cytomegalovirus.

The cohort was made up of 500 to 800 healthy bone marrow donors. All cohort members were sampled while nominally healthy, although unrecorded immune exposures were likely present. The donor tested CMV seronegative, placing the donor among the 350 to 400 seronegative members of the cohort. A peripheral blood sample was collected from each donor, and TCR beta sequencing was performed on peripheral blood mononuclear cells. The Qiagen DNeasy Blood Extraction Kit was used to extract genomic DNA from the blood cell samples. Concerning this clone: It lacks a known antigen. No quality values exist for individual bases; no much larger clone is one base distant.

CDR1 and CDR2 were assigned from the germline V gene (reference sequence) as MNHEY and SMNVEV. The CDR3, cysteine through phenylalanine, is 15 amino acids long. The entry retains the CDR3 DNA only, 45 bases that are in frame from base 1. V lost 6 bases and J lost 5 bases, and the count of bases not matched to a germline gene is 6. Library generation was performed with the immunoSEQ multiplex PCR assay. A mixture of 60 forward primers for TCR Vbeta segments and 13 reverse primers for TCR Jbeta segments was used in the multiplex PCR. The CDR3 region of rearranged TCR beta genes was amplified from genomic DNA with a multiplex PCR assay. Amplified TCR beta libraries were sequenced as 87-base-pair reads on the Illumina HiSeq System. As for the authors' bioinformatics: A later analysis tallied 70 million to 100 million unique TCR beta chains across the 550 to 850 repertoires, and roughly 11 million of those chains were shared by two or more donors. A nearest-neighbor algorithm error-corrected the raw reads and collapsed the reads into unique sequences, merging closely related sequences to remove PCR and sequencing errors. CDR3 sequences were aligned to IMGT reference sequences to assign V, D and J gene segments. For a sequence to be retained, at least a six-nucleotide match to both a V gene segment and a J gene segment was required. A rearrangement counted as productive if the CDR3 had no stop codons and remained in frame with V and J, and every other rearrangement counted as non-productive. CDR3 was defined by IMGT convention, running from the second conserved V-encoded cysteine to the conserved J-encoded phenylalanine. The earlier analysis of about 570 of the donors excluded any sequence lacking an unambiguous match to a single V gene segment. An earlier analysis of 500 to 600 of the donors classified V segments as functional when productive rearrangements were above 56.7% and as segregating when the standard deviation between donors was above 5%. A statistical classification framework was built to diagnose cytomegalovirus status from the catalog of TCR beta chain sequences. In a later analysis, TCR nucleotide sequences were compared against IMGT/GENE-DB human TR gene sequences so that V and J genes could be assigned. A later analysis assigned CDR3 sequences and most-parsimonious VDJ recombination scenarios with the TCRdist pipeline. A later analysis defined each TCR beta chain by its CDR3 amino acid sequence plus V-gene family, and excluded reads lacking a unique V-gene family. As a way to deal with suspected cross-contamination and a sequencing artifact, a later analysis dropped approximately 590 nucleotide sequences that were highly shared and had low generation probability. A later analysis calculated a clonal expansion index for each public chain from normalized within-repertoire ranks of inferred template counts. In a later analysis, generation probabilities were computed using a VDJ recombination model fitted to out-of-frame rearrangements, and the results were checked against IGoR. In a later analysis, TCR-TCR, TCR-HLA and TCR-CMV co-occurrence was scored with hypergeometric tests, and a repertoire-size bias correction was applied to TCR pairs. To estimate false discovery rates, a later analysis permuted the HLA or CMV assignments 20 times. In a later analysis, co-occurring TCRs were grouped using DBSCAN, and TCRdist sequence similarity was added for clustering within HLA-allele-positive subsets. Co-occurrence clustering excluded repertoires with fewer than 30,000 or more than 120,000 public chains, plus five with anomalous nucleotide sharing. The clones in this table, taken by TCRdb from immuneACCESS, are in-frame only. Not every clone is retained; where verified, under half of the shortfall comes from an unresolved V gene, and the cause of the rest is unknown. Clonal size and the V and J genes are those of that table, whereas D and trimming came from the DNA. This sample is represented by over 150,000 clones; around 79% of them were singletons. The top ten hold about 1.3% of the sample.

This clonotype was sampled from a man younger than 30 in good health and CMV-seronegative. Sequenced input: PBMCs. This receptor chain uses TRBV27 and TRBJ2-5, with 13 junctional bases fitting TRBD2. The nucleotide sequence is given as TGTGCCAGCAGCAGACTAGCGGGAGGTAGCGAGACCCAGTACTTC. Its translation reads: CASSRLAGGSETQYF.